Each of the 4 T cell receptor beta chains below was sequenced from the same sample in a study of Ad26.COV2.S vaccination and SARS-CoV-2 variants. Assay: immunoSEQ multiplex PCR; the TCRdb copy retains only in-frame clones and omits some. Of 350,000 to 400,000 clones listed, 70% to 90% are singletons. Specified treatment: around 19 received Ad26.COV2.S at low or high dose, single or two shots; roughly five received placebo; per-sample allocation not given. Sampling was done on day 63 after the first vaccine or placebo injection. The source material was peripheral blood, sampled in a trial of Ad26.COV2.S vaccine versus placebo. The receptors stem from a person aged 18-65 years who received the Ad26.COV2.S COVID-19 vaccine or a placebo.

This clone was detected only once. This chain joins TRBV30 and TRBJ1-5; 8 bases align to TRBD1. The CDR3 contains 13 residues. V was pared by 5 bases and J by 7 bases, with 7 bases of the junction left unmatched. Germline V gene lookup returns CDR1 GTSNPN and CDR2 SVGIG (reference sequence). CDR3 residues: CAWGEQGGQPQHF. DNA for the CDR3: TGTGCCTGGGGTGAACAGGGGGGCCAGCCCCAGCATTTT. The whole variable domain, remainder taken from reference TRBV30 and TRBJ1-5, is SQTIHQWPATLVQPVGSPLSLECTVEGTSNPNLYWYRQAAGRGLQLLFYSVGIGQISSEVPQNLSASRPQDRQFILSSKKLLLSDSGFYLCAWGEQGGQPQHFGDGTRLSIL.

The rearrangement links TRBV5-4 to TRBJ2-3, with 8 bases fitting TRBD1. CDR3 length equals 15 residues. V shed 4 bases and J 2 bases; nucleotides not matched to a gene: 6. Germline values: CDR1 SGHNT, CDR2 YYREEE (reference sequence). The CDR3 spells CASSERTGHTDTQYF. For the CDR3, the DNA is TGTGCCAGCAGCGAAAGGACAGGGCACACAGATACGCAGTATTTT.

This sequence joins TRBV9 and TRBJ2-6; TRBD1 matches at 8 bases. V dropped 0 bases and J dropped 3; count of bases not matched to a gene: 2. The CDR3 covers 16 residues. From germline, CDR1 is SGDLS and CDR2 YYNGEE. CDR3 loop: CASSVEGQGGANVLTF. The CDR3 coding sequence is TGTGCCAGCAGCGTAGAAGGACAGGGTGGGGCCAACGTCCTGACTTTC.

The chain uses TRBV10-3 and TRBJ2-7; TRBD1 matches at 8 bases. Germline CDR1 is ENHRY and CDR2 is SYGVKD. The CDR3 has 15 residues. After removal of 6 bases from V and 3 bases from J, the junction contained 10 bases not matched to a gene. CDR3 nucleotides: TGTGCCATCAGCTCCGGACAGGGCAGGGGCTACGAGCAGTACTTC. It is translated as CAISSGQGRGYEQYF.